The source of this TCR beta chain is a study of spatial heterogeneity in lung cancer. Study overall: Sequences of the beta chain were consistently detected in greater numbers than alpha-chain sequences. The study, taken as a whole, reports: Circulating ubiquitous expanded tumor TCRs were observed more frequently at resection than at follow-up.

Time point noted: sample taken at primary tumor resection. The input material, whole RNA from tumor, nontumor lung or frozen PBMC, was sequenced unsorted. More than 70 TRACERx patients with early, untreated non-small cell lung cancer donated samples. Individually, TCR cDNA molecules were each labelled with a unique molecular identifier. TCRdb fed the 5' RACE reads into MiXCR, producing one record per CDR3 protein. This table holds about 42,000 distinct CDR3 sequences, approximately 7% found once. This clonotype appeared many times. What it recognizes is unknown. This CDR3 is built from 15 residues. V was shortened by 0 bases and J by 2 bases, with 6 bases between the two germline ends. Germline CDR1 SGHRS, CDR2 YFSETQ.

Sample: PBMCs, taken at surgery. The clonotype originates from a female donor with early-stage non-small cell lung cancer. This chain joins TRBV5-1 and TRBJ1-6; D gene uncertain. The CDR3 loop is CASSLERAYNSPLHF. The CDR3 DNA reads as TGCGCCAGCAGCTTGGAACGGGCCTATAATTCACCCCTCCACTTT.